Given below is one T cell receptor (beta chain) in context. Per the germline V gene, CDR1 is LNHNV and CDR2 is YYDKDF (reference sequence). V lost 5 bases and J lost 4, with 9 bases in between. The CDR3 has 13 amino acids. TCR beta sequences were obtained from blood CD8+ and CD4+ T cells. Through negative isolation, CD4+ and CD8+ T cells were obtained, while TEMRA cells were enriched using FACS. An input of about 0.5 to 1 ug of RNA was subjected to reverse transcription using random hexamers. Amplification of TCR beta CDR3 spanned 54 Vbeta and 13 Jbeta via immunoSEQ multiplex PCR. TCRdb re-called the immunoSEQ multiplex PCR reads with MiXCR, one entry per CDR3 protein. The sample has roughly 150,000 distinct CDR3 sequences, around 94% seen once; the top ten hold about 0.1%. The record originates from a study of CD8 T cells in Susac syndrome.

The receptor's source is a human donor with multiple sclerosis. What was sequenced was CD4+ T cells from PBMCs. The V and J genes are TRBV15 and TRBJ1-3; maybe TRBD1 (5 bases). CDR3 DNA sequence: TGTGCCACCAGCGGGACGACAGGAAACACCATATATTTT. Encoded protein: CATSGTTGNTIYF.